This TCR beta chain comes out of a study of cytomegalovirus exposure and HLA in healthy donors. Study outcomes and limitations: A few CMV-associated chains proved CMV antigen-specific in vitro. One later analysis reportedly identified an Asian-associated ancestry cluster that showed fewer N-insertions than the roughly 600-donor mean. Later work showed greater clonal expansion in HLA-associated TCR beta chains than in equally common others. What was likely a sequencing artifact was a cluster of highly shared sequence variants.

The junction had 5 bases not matched to a gene; V was cut back by 4 bases and J by 4 bases. The CDR3 covers 14 residues. Germline values: CDR1 SGHDN, CDR2 FVKESK. With regard to this clone: Its antigen is undetermined.

Researchers ran the PCR with 60 Vbeta and 13 Jbeta primers. TCRdb keeps only in-frame clones here, not all; method: immunoSEQ multiplex PCR. The table lists some 130,000 clones, about 66% of them singletons, with roughly 1.6% in the top ten. The gene calls are TRBV14 and TRBJ1-2, with TRBD1 identical over 8 bases. The sequenced sample was PBMCs. The receptor was isolated from a man aged 30 to 45 in good health and CMV-seropositive. The CDR3 spells CASSPTGVLYGYTF. The CDR3 DNA reads as TGTGCCAGCAGCCCGACAGGGGTCCTCTATGGCTACACCTTC.